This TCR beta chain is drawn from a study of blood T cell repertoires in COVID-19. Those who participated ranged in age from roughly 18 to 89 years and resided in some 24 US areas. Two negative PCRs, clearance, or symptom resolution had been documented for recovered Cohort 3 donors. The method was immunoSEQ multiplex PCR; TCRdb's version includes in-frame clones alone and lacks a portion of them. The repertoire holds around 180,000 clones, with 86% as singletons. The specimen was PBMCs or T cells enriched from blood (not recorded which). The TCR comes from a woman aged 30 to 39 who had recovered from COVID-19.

Here the CDR3 DNA reads TGTGCCAGTAGCGACAGGGGTCGCCCCGGGGCAGATACGCAGTATTTT. Translating it yields CASSDRGRPGADTQYF. This chain connects TRBV19 to TRBJ2-3; TRBD1 matches 8 bases. The germline gives CDR1 LNHDA, CDR2 SQIVND (reference sequence). V gave up 6 bases and J gave up 4 bases; unmatched junction bases: 12. The CDR3 length is 16 residues.